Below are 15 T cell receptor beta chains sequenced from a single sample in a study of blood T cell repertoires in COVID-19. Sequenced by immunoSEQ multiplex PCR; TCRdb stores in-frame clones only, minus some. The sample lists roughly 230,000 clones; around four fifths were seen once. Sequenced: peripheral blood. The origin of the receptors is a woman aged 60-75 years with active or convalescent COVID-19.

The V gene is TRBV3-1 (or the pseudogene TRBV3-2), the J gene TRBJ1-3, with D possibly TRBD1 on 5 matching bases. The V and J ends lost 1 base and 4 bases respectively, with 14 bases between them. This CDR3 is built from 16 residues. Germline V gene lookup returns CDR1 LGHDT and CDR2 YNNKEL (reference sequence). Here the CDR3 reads CASSQGPGAGGNTIYF. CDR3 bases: TGTGCCAGCAGCCAAGGGCCTGGGGCAGGAGGAAACACCATATATTTT.

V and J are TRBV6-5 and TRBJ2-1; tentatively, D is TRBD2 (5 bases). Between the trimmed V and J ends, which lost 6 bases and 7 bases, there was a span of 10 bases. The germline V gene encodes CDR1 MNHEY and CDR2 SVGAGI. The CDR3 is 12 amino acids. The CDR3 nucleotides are TGTGCCAGCAGGGCCCGGGAAAATGAGCAGTTCTTC. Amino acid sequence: CASRARENEQFF.

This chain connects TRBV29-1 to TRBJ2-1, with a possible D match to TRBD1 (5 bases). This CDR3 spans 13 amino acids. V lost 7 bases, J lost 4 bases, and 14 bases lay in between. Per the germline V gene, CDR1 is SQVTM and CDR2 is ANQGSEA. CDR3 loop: CSGRPDRYNEQFF. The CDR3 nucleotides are TGCAGCGGCCGTCCAGACAGATACAATGAGCAGTTCTTC.

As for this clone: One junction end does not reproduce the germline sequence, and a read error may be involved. The CDR3 DNA follows: TGTGCCAGCACCCTAACGTCCCGGGACAACTGTTTT. Translated: CASTLTSRDNCF. V gene TRBV5-8 combines with J gene TRBJ1-4; the D gene is possibly TRBD1 (6 bases). This CDR3 is 12 amino acids long. Germline values: CDR1 SGHTS, CDR2 YDEGEE.

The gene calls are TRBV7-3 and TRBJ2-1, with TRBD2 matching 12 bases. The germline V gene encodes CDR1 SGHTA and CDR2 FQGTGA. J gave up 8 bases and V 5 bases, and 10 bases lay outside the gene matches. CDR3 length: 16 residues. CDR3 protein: CASSPYLAGGTHEQFF. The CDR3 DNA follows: TGTGCCAGCAGCCCCTATCTAGCGGGAGGGACGCATGAGCAGTTCTTC.

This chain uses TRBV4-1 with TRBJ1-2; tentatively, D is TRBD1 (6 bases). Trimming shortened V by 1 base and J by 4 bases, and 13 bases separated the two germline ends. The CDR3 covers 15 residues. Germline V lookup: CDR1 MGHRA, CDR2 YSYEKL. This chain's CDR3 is CASSQGPGQVYGYTF. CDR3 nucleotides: TGCGCCAGCAGCCAAGGGCCGGGACAAGTCTATGGCTACACCTTC.

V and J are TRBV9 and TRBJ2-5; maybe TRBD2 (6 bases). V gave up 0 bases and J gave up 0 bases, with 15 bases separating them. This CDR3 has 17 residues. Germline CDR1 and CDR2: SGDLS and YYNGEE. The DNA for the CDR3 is TGTGCCAGCAGCGTAGCCGGAACGGGAGCAAACCAAGAGACCCAGTACTTC. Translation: CASSVAGTGANQETQYF.

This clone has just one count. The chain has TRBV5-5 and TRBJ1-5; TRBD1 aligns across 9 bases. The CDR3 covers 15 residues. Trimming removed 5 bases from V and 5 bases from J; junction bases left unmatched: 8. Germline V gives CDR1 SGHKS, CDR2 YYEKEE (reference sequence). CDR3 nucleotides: TGTGCCAGCAGTCCCGGGACAGGGTACGATCAGCCCCAGCATTTT. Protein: CASSPGTGYDQPQHF.

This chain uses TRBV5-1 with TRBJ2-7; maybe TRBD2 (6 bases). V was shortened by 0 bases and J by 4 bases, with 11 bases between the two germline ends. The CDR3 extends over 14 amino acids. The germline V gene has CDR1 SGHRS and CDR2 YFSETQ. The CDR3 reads CASSLAGGSYEQYF. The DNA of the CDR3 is TGCGCCAGCAGCTTGGCCGGGGGATCTTACGAGCAGTACTTC.

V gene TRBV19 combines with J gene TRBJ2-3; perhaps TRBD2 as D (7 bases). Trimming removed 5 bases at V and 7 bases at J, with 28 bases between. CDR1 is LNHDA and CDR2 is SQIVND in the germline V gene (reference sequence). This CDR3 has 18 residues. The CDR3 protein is CASSLRPLGGGSENTQYF. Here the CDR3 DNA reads TGTGCCAGTAGTCTTCGACCCCTGGGGGGCGGGAGTGAAAATACGCAGTATTTT.

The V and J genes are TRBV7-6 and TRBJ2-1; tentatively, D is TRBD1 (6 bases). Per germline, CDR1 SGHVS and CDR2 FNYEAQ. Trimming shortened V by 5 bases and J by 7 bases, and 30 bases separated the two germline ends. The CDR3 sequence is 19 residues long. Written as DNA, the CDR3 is TGTGCCAGCAGCCTAAAGGGGATGGGGGCGCGGGTCTTTGAAAATGAGCAGTTCTTC. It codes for CASSLKGMGARVFENEQFF.

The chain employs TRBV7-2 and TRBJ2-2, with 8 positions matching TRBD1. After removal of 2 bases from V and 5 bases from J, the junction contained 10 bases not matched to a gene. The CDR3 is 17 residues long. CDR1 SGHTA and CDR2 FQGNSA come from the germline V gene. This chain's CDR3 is CASSLPRGQAETGELFF. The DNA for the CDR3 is TGTGCCAGCAGCTTACCGCGGGGACAGGCCGAAACCGGGGAGCTGTTTTTT.

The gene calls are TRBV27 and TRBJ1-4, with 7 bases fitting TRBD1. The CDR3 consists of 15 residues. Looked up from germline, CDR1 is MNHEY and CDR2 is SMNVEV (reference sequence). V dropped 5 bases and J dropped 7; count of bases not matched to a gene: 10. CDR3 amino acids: CASSPRQGSREKLFF. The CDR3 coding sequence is TGTGCCAGCAGTCCCAGACAGGGTTCCCGTGAAAAACTGTTTTTT.

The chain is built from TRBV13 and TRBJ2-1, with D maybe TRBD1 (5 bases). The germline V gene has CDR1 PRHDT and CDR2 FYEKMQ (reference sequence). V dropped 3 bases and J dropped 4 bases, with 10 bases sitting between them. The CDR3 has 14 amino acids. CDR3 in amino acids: CASSFMGRYNEQFF. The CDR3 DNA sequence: TGTGCCAGCAGCTTTATGGGGCGGTACAATGAGCAGTTCTTC. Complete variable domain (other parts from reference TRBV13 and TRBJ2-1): AAGVIQSPRHLIKEKRETATLKCYPIPRHDTVYWYQQGPGQDPQFLISFYEKMQSDKGSIPDRFSAQQFSDYHSELNMSSLELGDSALYFCASSFMGRYNEQFFGPGTRLTVL.

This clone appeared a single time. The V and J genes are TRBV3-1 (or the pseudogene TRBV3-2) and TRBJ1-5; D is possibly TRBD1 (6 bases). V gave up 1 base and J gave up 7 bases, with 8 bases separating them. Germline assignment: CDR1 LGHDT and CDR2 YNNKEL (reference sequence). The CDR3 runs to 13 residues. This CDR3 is CASSQGTGQPQHF. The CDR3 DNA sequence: TGTGCCAGCAGCCAAGGCACAGGGCAGCCCCAGCATTTT.